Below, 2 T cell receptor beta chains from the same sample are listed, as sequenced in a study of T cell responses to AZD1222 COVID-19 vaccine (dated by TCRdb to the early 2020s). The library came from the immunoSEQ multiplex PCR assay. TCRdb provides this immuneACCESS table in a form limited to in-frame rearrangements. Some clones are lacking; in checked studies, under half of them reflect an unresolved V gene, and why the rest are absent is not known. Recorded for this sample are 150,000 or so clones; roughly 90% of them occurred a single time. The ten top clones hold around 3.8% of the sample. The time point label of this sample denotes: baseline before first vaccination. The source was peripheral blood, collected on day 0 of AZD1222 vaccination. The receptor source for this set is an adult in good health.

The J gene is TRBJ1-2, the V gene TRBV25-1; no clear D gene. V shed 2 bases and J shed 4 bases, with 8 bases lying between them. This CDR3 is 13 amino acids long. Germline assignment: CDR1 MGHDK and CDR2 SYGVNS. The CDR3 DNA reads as TGTGCCAGCAGTGAAGGGTCGGCCTATGGCTACACCTTC. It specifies CASSEGSAYGYTF.

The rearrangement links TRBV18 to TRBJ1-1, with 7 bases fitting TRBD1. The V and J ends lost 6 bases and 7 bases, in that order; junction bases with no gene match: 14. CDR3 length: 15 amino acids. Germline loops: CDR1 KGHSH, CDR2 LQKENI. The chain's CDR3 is CASSPLLDRRHEAFF. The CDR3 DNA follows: TGTGCCAGCTCTCCCCTCTTGGACAGGAGACATGAAGCTTTCTTT.